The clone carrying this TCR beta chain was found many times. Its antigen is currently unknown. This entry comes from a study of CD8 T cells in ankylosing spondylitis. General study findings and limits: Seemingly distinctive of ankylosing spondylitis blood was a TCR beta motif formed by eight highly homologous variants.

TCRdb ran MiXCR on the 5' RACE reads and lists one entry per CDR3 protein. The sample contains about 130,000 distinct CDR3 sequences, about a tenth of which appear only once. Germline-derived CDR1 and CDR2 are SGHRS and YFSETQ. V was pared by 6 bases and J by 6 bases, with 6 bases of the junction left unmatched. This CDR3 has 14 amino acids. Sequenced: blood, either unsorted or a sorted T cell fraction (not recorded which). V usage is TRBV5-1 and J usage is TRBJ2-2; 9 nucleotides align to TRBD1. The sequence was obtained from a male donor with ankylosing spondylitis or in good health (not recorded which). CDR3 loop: CASMGQGVAGELFF. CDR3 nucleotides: TGCGCCAGCATGGGACAGGGAGTTGCCGGGGAGCTGTTTTTT.